The 21 T cell receptor beta chains below were found in one sample sequenced in a study of radiotherapy plus CTLA-4 blockade in lung cancer. Some clones are missing from TCRdb's copy, which holds only in-frame ones; the method was immunoSEQ multiplex PCR. The sample yields about 45,000 clones, roughly 65% seen once. Sequencing used peripheral blood, obtained from a patient treated with radiotherapy plus ipilimumab. These TCRs come from a human donor with non-small cell lung cancer who had a partial response to radiotherapy plus ipilimumab.

The chain uses TRBV2 and TRBJ2-4, with D perhaps matching TRBD2 (6 bases). The CDR3 extends over 12 amino acids. CDR1 is SNHLY and CDR2 is FYNNEI in the germline V gene. Trimming stripped 4 bases from V and 8 bases from J, with 9 bases between. The CDR3 DNA is TGTGCCAGCAGTGTGGAGGGTCACATTCAGTACTTC. Amino acids: CASSVEGHIQYF. Combining the CDR3 with reference TRBV2 and TRBJ2-4 gives the whole variable domain EPEVTQTPSHQVTQMGQEVILRCVPISNHLYFYWYRQILGQKVEFLVSFYNNEISEKSEIFDDQFSVERPDGSNFTLKIRSTKLEDSAMYFCASSVEGHIQYFGAGTRLSVL.

The chain employs TRBV7-3 and TRBJ2-5; 7 bases agree with TRBD1. From germline, CDR1 is SGHTA and CDR2 FQGTGA. The CDR3 is 15 amino acids. Trimming at V came to 5 bases and at J to 4 bases, leaving 10 bases not matched to a gene. CDR3 sequence (DNA): TGTGCCAGCAGCCCGCAAGGGGGCCGGGGAGAGACCCAGTACTTC. Encoded protein: CASSPQGGRGETQYF. The whole variable domain, filled in from reference TRBV7-3 and TRBJ2-5, reads GAGVSQTPSNKVTEKGKYVELRCDPISGHTALYWYRQSLGQGPEFLIYFQGTGAADDSGLPNDRFFAVRPEGSVSTLKIQRTERGDSAVYLCASSPQGGRGETQYFGPGTRLLVL.

The chain carries TRBV9 and TRBJ1-2; a possible D gene is TRBD1 (5 bases). Per germline, CDR1 SGDLS and CDR2 YYNGEE. The CDR3 loop spans 13 amino acids. The V and J ends lost 6 bases and 7 bases respectively, with 16 bases between them. The CDR3 is CASTPGGESGYTF. The DNA of the CDR3 is TGTGCCAGCACCCCCGGGGGGGAGTCTGGCTACACCTTC.

A remark on this clone: At one end, the junction sequence differs from germline, possibly due to a read error. The rearrangement uses TRBV4-1 and TRBJ2-7; D perhaps matches TRBD1 (5 bases). There are 16 residues in the CDR3. In germline, CDR1 is MGHRA, CDR2 YSYEKL. CDR3 DNA sequence: TGCGCCAGCAGTCAAGATCCAGGGTTAAGCGTGGACGAGCAGTACTTC. It encodes CASSQDPGLSVDEQYF.

The chain combines TRBV2 with TRBJ1-5, with D perhaps TRBD1 (5 bases). Between the trimmed V and J ends, which lost 5 bases and 1 base, there was a span of 15 bases. The V gene's germline CDR1 is SNHLY and CDR2 FYNNEI. The CDR3 runs 16 residues. The CDR3: CASSKFGGESNQPQHF. The CDR3 DNA is TGTGCCAGCAGTAAATTCGGGGGGGAGAGCAATCAGCCCCAGCATTTT.

This chain links TRBV19 with TRBJ1-5; 7 positions agree with TRBD1. This CDR3 has 16 amino acids. Trimming at V came to 3 bases and at J to 1 base, leaving 6 bases not matched to a gene. The germline V gene encodes CDR1 LNHDA and CDR2 SQIVND (reference sequence). CDR3 in DNA: TGTGCCAGTAGTATCACAACAGGGGTCAGCAATCAGCCCCAGCATTTT. Translation gives CASSITTGVSNQPQHF.

CDR3 residues: CSVEGAGKSSYEQYF. In DNA, the CDR3 is TGCAGCGTTGAAGGGGCCGGGAAAAGCTCCTACGAGCAGTACTTC. This rearrangement joins TRBV29-1 to TRBJ2-7, with a tentative D call TRBD2 (5 bases). V was clipped by 1 base and J by 0 bases, with 13 bases between them. The germline CDR1 and CDR2 sequences are SQVTM and ANQGSEA. The CDR3 contains 15 residues.

The CDR3 DNA is TGTGCCAGCAGTTATGGGAGGACTGAAGCTTTCTTT. Residues: CASSYGRTEAFF. This sequence joins TRBV6-6 and TRBJ1-1; D uncertain. The V gene lost 3 bases and the J gene lost 5 bases, with 7 bases spanning the gap. Germline V gene data show CDR1 as MNHNY and CDR2 as SVGAGI (reference sequence). The CDR3 sequence is 12 residues long.

The rearrangement uses TRBV7-2 and TRBJ1-1; 7 bases agree with TRBD1. The length of the CDR3 is 14 residues. V trimming: 5 bases; J trimming: 3 bases; junction bases outside the gene matches: 6. Germline CDR1 SGHTA, CDR2 FQGNSA. CDR3 coding DNA: TGTGCCAGCAGCCCCCAGGGGGTGGACACTGAAGCTTTCTTT. The encoded protein is CASSPQGVDTEAFF. Together with reference TRBV7-2 and TRBJ1-1, the CDR3 gives the full variable domain: GAGVSQSPSNKVTEKGKDVELRCDPISGHTALYWYRQSLGQGLEFLIYFQGNSAPDKSGLPSDRFSAERTGGSVSTLTIQRTQQEDSAVYLCASSPQGVDTEAFFGQGTRLTVV.

V is TRBV5-6 and J is TRBJ1-6; 7 bases align to TRBD1. The length of the CDR3 is 15 residues. With V trimmed by 4 bases and J by 6 bases, 7 bases remained unmatched. Germline CDR1 reads SGHDT; CDR2 reads YYEEEE. The CDR3 sequence is CASSPETGANSPLHF. CDR3 DNA: TGTGCCAGCAGCCCCGAAACAGGGGCTAATTCACCCCTCCACTTT.

This sequence joins TRBV2 and TRBJ1-1; 11 nucleotides line up with TRBD1. The CDR3 extends over 14 amino acids. Trimming removed 7 bases from V and 5 bases from J; junction bases left unmatched: 6. Germline CDR1 is SNHLY and CDR2 is FYNNEI. The DNA for the CDR3 is TGTGCCAGCATCTTGGACAGGGGGCCAACTGAAGCTTTCTTT. It translates to CASILDRGPTEAFF. Full variable domain (rest looked up from reference TRBV2 and TRBJ1-1): EPEVTQTPSHQVTQMGQEVILRCVPISNHLYFYWYRQILGQKVEFLVSFYNNEISEKSEIFDDQFSVERPDGSNFTLKIRSTKLEDSAMYFCASILDRGPTEAFFGQGTRLTVV.

The chain carries TRBV10-1 and TRBJ2-1; 8 nucleotides match TRBD2. J gave up 10 bases and V 4 bases, and 12 bases lay outside the gene matches. Germline CDR1 and CDR2: WNHNN and SYGVQD (reference sequence). The CDR3 is 15 residues long. The DNA of the CDR3 is TGCGCCAGCAGTGGACGCCTAGCGGGCCCTAGAGAGCAGTTCTTC. Amino acid sequence: CASSGRLAGPREQFF.

This clone was counted a single time. The CDR3 DNA reads as TGTGCCAGCAACCGATCCGGGGGGCTGCACGAGCAGTACTTC. The encoded protein is CASNRSGGLHEQYF. This chain uses TRBV7-8 with TRBJ2-7; a possible D gene is TRBD2 (7 bases). The CDR3 covers 14 residues. V dropped 7 bases and J dropped 5 bases, with 18 bases sitting between them. The germline CDR1 and CDR2 sequences are SGHVS and FQNEAQ.

This chain connects TRBV7-2 to TRBJ2-6; a possible D gene is TRBD1 (5 bases). V was cut by 5 bases and J by 1 base, with 9 bases left in between. Per the germline V gene, CDR1 is SGHTA and CDR2 is FQGNSA. The CDR3 loop spans 15 amino acids. This CDR3 reads CASSPPGSGANVLTF. For the CDR3, the DNA is TGTGCCAGCAGCCCCCCAGGGTCTGGGGCCAACGTCCTGACTTTC.

This clone is a singleton in its sample. The rearrangement uses TRBV7-3 and TRBJ2-1; TRBD1 matches at 7 bases. Germline-derived CDR1 and CDR2 are SGHTA and FQGTGA. The CDR3 is 18 amino acids. V shed 3 bases and J 0 bases; nucleotides not matched to a gene: 11. The CDR3 DNA sequence: TGTGCCAGCAGCTTTCTACCTCGACAGGGCAGCTCCTACAATGAGCAGTTCTTC. Its protein is CASSFLPRQGSSYNEQFF.

This clone was counted a few times. This sequence joins TRBV7-6 and TRBJ2-5; 7 bases fit TRBD2. From germline, CDR1 is SGHVS and CDR2 FNYEAQ. The CDR3 runs to 14 residues. V gave up 1 base and J gave up 2 bases; unmatched junction bases: 1. The CDR3 loop is CASSLEAGQETQYF. The CDR3 DNA follows: TGTGCCAGCAGCTTAGAAGCGGGGCAAGAGACCCAGTACTTC.

This clone came up a few times. The chain combines TRBV5-1 with TRBJ2-5, with D possibly being TRBD1 (6 bases). V gave up 1 base and J gave up 4 bases, with 14 bases separating them. The CDR3 sequence is 15 residues long. Germline V gene data show CDR1 as SGHRS and CDR2 as YFSETQ. In nucleotides, the CDR3 is TGCGCCAGCAGCTTGCGGGTGTTGGGGGCAGAGACCCAGTACTTC. Translating it yields CASSLRVLGAETQYF.

The rearrangement joins TRBV6-1 to TRBJ2-7, with D unclear. The CDR3 is 10 amino acids. Trimming shortened V by 7 bases and J by 4 bases, and 5 bases separated the two germline ends. Per germline, CDR1 MNHNS and CDR2 SASEGT. CDR3 loop: CASTQYEQYF. CDR3 DNA: TGTGCCAGCACCCAATACGAGCAGTACTTC.

The CDR3 loop is CASSQGQSTDTQYF. CDR3 coding DNA: TGTGCCAGCAGTCAGGGACAGAGCACAGATACGCAGTATTTT. The V call is TRBV2, the J call TRBJ2-3; 7 nucleotides agree with TRBD1. The CDR3 length is 14 residues. Germline assignment: CDR1 SNHLY and CDR2 FYNNEI. Trimming took 5 bases from V and 0 from J; bases not matched to a gene: 2.

The chain links TRBV5-4 to TRBJ1-2; TRBD1 aligns across 7 bases. Looked up from germline, CDR1 is SGHNT and CDR2 is YYREEE (reference sequence). Trimming removed 5 bases from V and 7 bases from J; junction bases left unmatched: 8. This CDR3 spans 13 amino acids. The CDR3 is CASSKDRFPGYTF. CDR3 bases: TGTGCCAGCAGTAAGGACAGGTTTCCTGGCTACACCTTC.

The chain employs TRBV9 and TRBJ2-2, with D possibly matching TRBD1 (5 bases). CDR3 length: 14 residues. Between the trimmed V and J ends, which lost 5 bases and 1 base, there was a span of 9 bases. CDR1 and CDR2 (germline): SGDLS, YYNGEE. CDR3 coding DNA: TGTGCCAGCAGTTCTACAGGGAACACCGGGGAGCTGTTTTTT. This encodes CASSSTGNTGELFF. Complete variable domain (other parts from reference TRBV9 and TRBJ2-2): DSGVTQTPKHLITATGQRVTLRCSPRSGDLSVYWYQQSLDQGLQFLIQYYNGEERAKGNILERFSAQQFPDLHSELNLSSLELGDSALYFCASSSTGNTGELFFGEGSRLTVL.